The rows below give T cell receptor beta chains drawn from one sample of a study of cytomegalovirus exposure and HLA in healthy donors. The method was immunoSEQ multiplex PCR; TCRdb's version includes in-frame clones alone and lacks a portion of them. The table counts about 88,000 clones; around 5% lies in the top ten. The sample was PBMCs. The source is a girl aged 10 to 17 in good health and CMV-seropositive. Each CDR3 is given without its conserved first and last residue. The D gene is left open where the match is weak.

length | D | J | V | CDR3
13 | TRBD1 | TRBJ1-1 | TRBV4-2 | ASSQGDRVNTEAF
12 | NA | TRBJ2-1 | TRBV5-1 | ASSSGHSDNEQF
10 | NA | TRBJ1-1 | TRBV29-1 | SVLRANTEAF
10 | NA | TRBJ1-1 | TRBV9 | ASEPEGTEAF
13 | NA | TRBJ1-4 | TRBV6-5 | ASSYSYVGEEKLF
12 | TRBD1 | TRBJ1-4 | TRBV2 | ASSGRTGNEKLF
15 | NA | TRBJ2-1 | TRBV7-9 | ASSPPLNRGGKDEQF
10 | NA | TRBJ2-5 | TRBV30 | AWTRGGETQY
11 | TRBD1 | TRBJ2-7 | TRBV27 | ASGQDSSYEQY
12 | NA | TRBJ1-2 | TRBV9 | ASSVGQVNYGYT
14 | TRBD1 | TRBJ1-5 | TRBV6-5 | ASSYSGTGGNQPQH
13 | TRBD1 | TRBJ2-2 | TRBV9 | ASSARTGDTGELF
15 | TRBD1 | TRBJ2-1 | TRBV13 | ASSFGTGVSSYNEQF
12 | TRBD2 | TRBJ2-5 | TRBV29-1 | SVDERGRRETQY
9 | NA | TRBJ2-1 | TRBV5-5 | ASSQNNEQF
11 | TRBD2 | TRBJ2-3 | TRBV9 | ASDGGAADTQY
13 | NA | TRBJ1-5 | TRBV6-5 | ASRGRQFSNQPQH
13 | TRBD1 | TRBJ2-2 | TRBV4-1 | ASSQAEGAGGELF
13 | TRBD1 | TRBJ2-5 | TRBV13 | ASSLRGTGQETQY
13 | TRBD1 | TRBJ2-7 | TRBV19 | ASSIDPDRGSEQY
12 | NA | TRBJ1-1 | TRBV7-2 | ASSPGTGGTEAF
14 | NA | TRBJ2-6 | TRBV27 | ASSLSGAAGANVLT
13 | NA | TRBJ2-2 | TRBV6-6 | ASSYYSPSTGELF
12 | TRBD1 | TRBJ2-1 | TRBV27 | ASSLMDRVNEQF
11 | TRBD2 | TRBJ2-3 | TRBV29-1 | SANGGVTDTQY
13 | TRBD1 | TRBJ2-2 | TRBV5-1 | ASSWGQGGTGELF
15 | NA | TRBJ2-7 | TRBV29-1 | SVEAYQGPDLSYEQY
12 | NA | TRBJ2-3 | TRBV7-9 | ASSFGGTTDTQY
13 | NA | TRBJ2-2 | TRBV7-7 | ASSFSGENTGELF
13 | TRBD1 | TRBJ1-5 | TRBV7-9 | ASSRDGTGIQPQH
12 | TRBD1 | TRBJ1-1 | TRBV2 | ATLEGQQNTEAF
14 | TRBD1 | TRBJ1-2 | TRBV7-6 | ASSRTQGATAEGYT
12 | NA | TRBJ2-7 | TRBV18 | ASSPQGEAYEQY
11 | NA | TRBJ1-2 | TRBV28 | ASKDRQTYGYT
9 | NA | TRBJ2-1 | TRBV30 | APPPHNEQF
10 | NA | TRBJ1-2 | TRBV5-4 | ASSLDSYGYT
13 | TRBD2 | TRBJ2-3 | TRBV6-5 | ASRRSSGGAHTQY
15 | NA | TRBJ2-1 | TRBV19 | ASSIAGRLIFYNEQF
11 | TRBD1 | TRBJ1-2 | TRBV6-6 | ASQTGGSRGYT
12 | NA | TRBJ2-2 | TRBV2 | ASSGTGQPGELF
13 | NA | TRBJ2-7 | TRBV7-9 | ASSLERSGQGEQY
13 | NA | TRBJ1-5 | TRBV9 | ASSVGWQINQPQH
16 | NA | TRBJ2-6 | TRBV19 | ASNPIGHSSSGANVLT
11 | NA | TRBJ1-6 | TRBV7-9 | ASSQDRRSPLH
11 | TRBD1 | TRBJ1-2 | TRBV27 | ASSPDRGLGYT
11 | TRBD1 | TRBJ1-2 | TRBV25-1 | ASSGTVDYGYT
13 | NA | TRBJ1-2 | TRBV6-5 | ASSYTRKVLSGYT
15 | NA | TRBJ2-4 | TRBV7-9 | ASSHAQKFLAKNIQY
13 | NA | TRBJ1-2 | TRBV9 | ASSVDGGGDYGYT
13 | TRBD2 | TRBJ2-7 | TRBV4-3 | ASSPSGGLAYEQY
13 | TRBD1 | TRBJ1-1 | TRBV28 | ASSFRDREGTEAF
10 | NA | TRBJ1-2 | TRBV7-2 | ASSSGSYGYT
13 | TRBD1 | TRBJ2-5 | TRBV5-1 | ASRGTVSYQETQY
12 | TRBD1 | TRBJ1-1 | TRBV28 | ASSSGTANTEAF
12 | NA | TRBJ2-5 | TRBV2 | ASSGQGTQETQY
12 | NA | TRBJ1-4 | TRBV2 | ASSRGATNEKLF
12 | TRBD1 | TRBJ1-4 | TRBV7-6 | ASSPTGWEEKLF
13 | NA | TRBJ1-6 | TRBV28 | ASSSTTAPIIPLH
14 | NA | TRBJ2-3 | TRBV5-1 | ASSLAGGVVTDTQY